These 17 T cell receptor beta chains share one sample of origin, sequenced in a study of cytomegalovirus exposure and HLA in healthy donors. The study ran its PCR with 60 Vbeta and 13 Jbeta primers. Clones were read by immunoSEQ multiplex PCR, and TCRdb kept only the in-frame ones, dropping some. The data contain approximately 90,000 clones, 60% to 80% of them singletons. Sequencing used PBMCs. These receptors originate from a boy aged 5-17 years in good health and CMV-seronegative.

The V and J genes are TRBV30 and TRBJ1-6; TRBD1 matches 8 bases. The CDR3 is 15 residues long. J lost 8 bases, V lost 2 bases, and 8 bases had no gene match. Germline values: CDR1 GTSNPN, CDR2 SVGIG (reference sequence). CDR3 nucleotides: TGTGCCTGGAGTTCGGGCGACAGGGGACATTCACCCCTCCACTTT. The encoded protein is CAWSSGDRGHSPLHF. Complete variable domain (other parts from reference TRBV30 and TRBJ1-6): SQTIHQWPATLVQPVGSPLSLECTVEGTSNPNLYWYRQAAGRGLQLLFYSVGIGQISSEVPQNLSASRPQDRQFILSSKKLLLSDSGFYLCAWSSGDRGHSPLHFGNGTRLTVT.

At least ten counts were recorded for this clone. The rearrangement uses TRBV28 and TRBJ2-1; tentative D call: TRBD2 (5 bases). The CDR3 loop spans 14 amino acids. The germline V gene encodes CDR1 MDHEN and CDR2 SYDVKM. V shed 6 bases and J shed 6 bases, with 15 bases lying between them. CDR3: CASRPGGGSNEQFF. In DNA form, the CDR3 reads TGTGCCAGCAGGCCCGGAGGCGGGTCCAATGAGCAGTTCTTC.

This rearrangement joins TRBV27 to TRBJ1-1, with D tentatively TRBD1 (5 bases). This CDR3 contains 13 residues. V was clipped by 6 bases and J by 0 bases, with 8 bases between them. CDR1 and CDR2 from the germline V gene are MNHEY and SMNVEV (reference sequence). CDR3: CASSMTVNTEAFF. The CDR3, as DNA: TGTGCCAGCAGCATGACAGTGAACACTGAAGCTTTCTTT.

The chain is built from TRBV7-9 and TRBJ1-1; D is perhaps TRBD1 (5 bases). The length of the CDR3 is 15 residues. CDR1 SEHNR and CDR2 FQNEAQ come from the germline V gene (reference sequence). V lost 1 base, J lost 1 base, and 10 bases lay in between. The CDR3 DNA reads as TGTGCCAGCAGCTTAGACGGGCAGGGGAACACTGAAGCTTTCTTT. Its translation is CASSLDGQGNTEAFF.

This clone has a handful of counts. The chain combines TRBV19 with TRBJ1-3, with D unclear. Per the germline V gene, CDR1 is LNHDA and CDR2 is SQIVND (reference sequence). Deletions cut 9 bases from V and 1 base from J, with 13 bases between. CDR3 size: 14 residues. The CDR3 is CASSHRRSGNTIYF. CDR3 bases: TGTGCCAGCTCGCATCGGAGATCTGGAAACACCATATATTTT.

The genes are TRBV10-3 and TRBJ2-1, with D possibly matching TRBD1 (6 bases). Germline loops: CDR1 ENHRY, CDR2 SYGVKD. There are 12 residues in the CDR3. The ends were cut back, 5 bases at V and 6 bases at J, with 8 bases in the middle. This CDR3 reads CAISLGGNEQFF. In DNA form, the CDR3 reads TGTGCCATCAGTTTAGGGGGCAATGAGCAGTTCTTC.

This clone was seen just once. The chain uses TRBV5-1 and TRBJ2-7; D might be TRBD2 (5 bases). The CDR3 loop spans 16 amino acids. Germline V lookup: CDR1 SGHRS, CDR2 YFSETQ. V shed 4 bases and J shed 7 bases, with 24 bases lying between them. DNA for the CDR3: TGCGCCAGCAGCCCGTCCGTTGTAGCGCGCCGGTGGGAGCAGTACTTC. Protein product: CASSPSVVARRWEQYF.

A few counts support this clone. The chain joins TRBV18 to TRBJ2-7, with TRBD1 matching 10 bases. Losses at the gene ends were 3 bases for V and 6 bases for J; bases not matched to a gene: 2. Germline V gives CDR1 KGHSH, CDR2 LQKENI. CDR3 length: 13 amino acids. CDR3 nucleotides: TGTGCCAGCTCACCGGGACAGGGGACCGAGCAGTACTTC. It codes for CASSPGQGTEQYF.

This clone was found once. The chain employs TRBV29-1 and TRBJ1-2, with D perhaps TRBD1 (5 bases). The V end lost 2 bases, the J end lost 4 bases, and 8 bases lay between the germline ends. The CDR3 extends over 12 amino acids. Germline loops: CDR1 SQVTM, CDR2 ANQGSEA. The CDR3 DNA sequence: TGCAGCGTTGAACTCGGGGGCTATGGCTACACCTTC. This gives the protein CSVELGGYGYTF.

The chain uses TRBV15 and TRBJ2-2; D gene uncertain. Trimming shortened V by 3 bases and J by 7 bases, and 9 bases separated the two germline ends. The CDR3 consists of 13 residues. Germline CDR1 reads LNHNV; CDR2 reads YYDKDF (reference sequence). The CDR3, as DNA: TGTGCCACCAGCAGCTACGTAAGCGGGGAGCTGTTTTTT. It is translated as CATSSYVSGELFF.

The gene calls are TRBV30 and TRBJ1-1, with a possible D match to TRBD1 (6 bases). This CDR3 has 11 amino acids. The germline V gene encodes CDR1 GTSNPN and CDR2 SVGIG (reference sequence). V lost 7 bases and J lost 11, with 17 bases in between. CDR3 protein: CALKSGTRAFF. DNA for the CDR3: TGTGCCTTAAAATCAGGGACAAGGGCTTTCTTT. Looking up the rest from reference TRBV30 and TRBJ1-1 gives the full variable domain: SQTIHQWPATLVQPVGSPLSLECTVEGTSNPNLYWYRQAAGRGLQLLFYSVGIGQISSEVPQNLSASRPQDRQFILSSKKLLLSDSGFYLCALKSGTRAFFGQGTRLTVV.

The V and J genes are TRBV28 and TRBJ1-1; D might be TRBD1 (5 bases). The V end was cut by 6 bases, the J end by 4 bases, with 15 bases between. The CDR3 is 14 residues long. The germline gives CDR1 MDHEN, CDR2 SYDVKM. The CDR3, as DNA: TGTGCCAGCAGCTCGTCGGGGGTTAGCACTGAAGCTTTCTTT. Amino acids: CASSSSGVSTEAFF.

Turning to this clone: Within the sample, other DNA sequences also encode this same CDR3. The chain combines TRBV27 with TRBJ1-1, with D uncertain. The germline CDR1 and CDR2 sequences are MNHEY and SMNVEV (reference sequence). The CDR3 contains 14 residues. Trimming removed 7 bases at V and 3 bases at J, with 15 bases between. The CDR3: CASNTGRLDTEAFF. The CDR3 coding sequence is TGTGCCAGCAATACTGGCAGGCTGGACACTGAAGCTTTCTTT.

This clone was detected only once. The chain is built from TRBV4-3 and TRBJ1-2, with TRBD1 matching 8 bases. The CDR3 has 16 residues. The ends lost 0 bases at V and 5 bases at J; junction bases unmatched: 8. Per the germline V gene, CDR1 is LGHNA and CDR2 is YSLEER. The CDR3 DNA is TGCGCCAGCAGCCAAGACCGGACAGGGCATGGGTATGGCTACACCTTC. Translated, it gives CASSQDRTGHGYGYTF.

J is TRBJ1-4 and V is TRBV29-1, with 7 positions matching TRBD1. Germline-derived CDR1 and CDR2 are SQVTM and ANQGSEA. The CDR3 is made up of 13 amino acids. Trimming took 5 bases from V and 4 from J; bases not matched to a gene: 4. The CDR3 here is CSVSGQYNEKLFF. For the CDR3, the DNA is TGCAGCGTTTCGGGACAGTATAATGAAAAACTGTTTTTT. The whole variable domain, remainder taken from reference TRBV29-1 and TRBJ1-4, is SAVISQKPSRDICQRGTSLTIQCQVDSQVTMMFWYRQQPGQSLTLIATANQGSEATYESGFVIDKFPISRPNLTFSTLTVSNMSPEDSSIYLCSVSGQYNEKLFFGSGTQLSVL.

The chain is built from TRBV16 and TRBJ1-2; 10 bases are shared with TRBD1. CDR3 length: 13 residues. Germline V gene sequence: CDR1 KGHSY, CDR2 FQNENV. V gave up 4 bases and J gave up 6 bases; unmatched junction bases: 2. The CDR3 protein is CASSLGTGDGYTF. DNA of the CDR3: TGTGCCAGCAGCCTTGGGACAGGGGATGGCTACACCTTC. Drawing the rest from reference TRBV16 and TRBJ1-2, the complete variable domain is GEEVAQTPKHLVRGEGQKAKLYCAPIKGHSYVFWYQQVLKNEFKFLISFQNENVFDETGMPKERFSAKCLPNSPCSLEIQATKLEDSAVYFCASSLGTGDGYTFGSGTRLTVV.

The rearrangement uses TRBV6-1 and TRBJ2-7; 10 nucleotides agree with TRBD1. The J segment lost 4 bases and the V segment lost 3 bases, leaving 3 bases of the junction unmatched. The CDR3 runs 14 residues. Germline lookup yields CDR1 MNHNS and CDR2 SASEGT. The CDR3 nucleotides read TGTGCCAGCAGTGAGACAGGGGGCTGGTACGAGCAGTACTTC. This encodes CASSETGGWYEQYF.